This T cell receptor (beta chain) emerged from a study of shared clonotypes between healthy human individuals. Study details: Per-donor plates numbered three CD4 naive, three CD4 memory, two CD8 naive and one CD8 memory.

Sequencing was performed with immunoSEQ multiplex PCR; in TCRdb, only in-frame clones are kept and a portion is missing. The sample contains 2 million to 2.5 million clones, less than 95% of which appear only once. On this clone: This sample also contains other DNA sequences that code for the same CDR3.

Sequencing was carried out using naive CD4+ T cells from PBMCs. Subset: CD45RA+ positively selected. The clonotype comes from a man between 18 and 29 years old in good health. Some clones in this sample may be carry-over from other donors' samples.

CDR3 protein: CASSPRGGSYEQYF. The CDR3 nucleotides read TGTGCCAGCAGTCCCCGCGGCGGGAGCTACGAGCAGTACTTC. This chain uses TRBV27 with TRBJ2-7; 7 bases are shared with TRBD2. CDR3 length equals 14 residues. J lost 3 bases, V lost 5 bases, and 7 bases had no gene match. Germline CDR1 reads MNHEY; CDR2 reads SMNVEV (reference sequence).